These 19 T cell receptor beta chains share one sample of origin, sequenced in a study of cytomegalovirus exposure and HLA in healthy donors. The data were produced by immunoSEQ multiplex PCR, yet TCRdb's version contains in-frame clones alone and is incomplete. The table includes about 200,000 clones, around four fifths detected once. The sample consisted of PBMCs. The receptor source for this set is a woman younger than 30 in good health and CMV-seronegative.

This clone was seen a handful of times. This chain joins TRBV2 and TRBJ2-1; weak D call: TRBD2 (5 bases). The CDR3 extends over 13 amino acids. Looked up from germline, CDR1 is SNHLY and CDR2 is FYNNEI. Trimming took 7 bases from V and 5 from J, leaving 12 bases between them. CDR3 protein: CASTTGTDNEQFF. The CDR3 bases are TGTGCCAGCACGACGGGAACAGACAATGAGCAGTTCTTC. The entire variable domain, with the rest obtained from reference TRBV2 and TRBJ2-1, is as follows: EPEVTQTPSHQVTQMGQEVILRCVPISNHLYFYWYRQILGQKVEFLVSFYNNEISEKSEIFDDQFSVERPDGSNFTLKIRSTKLEDSAMYFCASTTGTDNEQFFGPGTRLTVL.

As regards this clone: An end of the junction differs from the germline gene, which may be a read error. The chain uses TRBV7-6 and TRBJ1-1; tentative D call: TRBD1 (5 bases). Germline CDR1 SGHVS, CDR2 FNYEAQ. The length of the CDR3 is 14 residues. The CDR3, as DNA: TGTGCCAGCAGCCCAGGACGGGGGAACGCTGAAGCTTTCTTT. This sequence encodes CASSPGRGNAEAFF.

In the case of this clone: The sample holds other DNA sequences that translate to the same CDR3. This chain uses TRBV27 with TRBJ2-1, with D uncertain. Between the trimmed V and J ends, which lost 5 bases and 4 bases, there was a span of 3 bases. The germline CDR1 and CDR2 sequences are MNHEY and SMNVEV (reference sequence). The CDR3 runs to 11 residues. CDR3 amino acids: CASSLYNEQFF. The CDR3 bases are TGTGCCAGCAGTCTTTACAATGAGCAGTTCTTC.

This chain joins TRBV7-2 and TRBJ1-2; 7 positions match TRBD1. CDR3 size: 13 residues. V lost 2 bases to trimming and J lost 4 bases; unmatched junction nucleotides: 1. Per the germline V gene, CDR1 is SGHTA and CDR2 is FQGNSA. The CDR3 DNA sequence: TGTGCCAGCAGCTTATCAGGGGGCTATGGCTACACCTTC. Translated: CASSLSGGYGYTF.

This clone was seen once. The V and J genes are TRBV29-1 and TRBJ2-2, with 7 bases aligning to TRBD1. The V and J ends lost 7 bases and 0 bases, in that order; junction bases with no gene match: 8. Germline V lookup: CDR1 SQVTM, CDR2 ANQGSEA. The CDR3 is 15 amino acids. CDR3 bases: TGCAGCGCACTCACCGGGACAGCGAACACCGGGGAGCTGTTTTTT. Its translation: CSALTGTANTGELFF.

The rearrangement links TRBV27 to TRBJ2-7; D assignment may be TRBD1 or TRBD2 (5 bases each). The CDR3 runs 13 residues. Trimming pared 4 bases from V and 1 base from J, leaving 8 bases between. Germline lookup yields CDR1 MNHEY and CDR2 SMNVEV (reference sequence). The CDR3 bases are TGTGCCAGCAGTTGGGGACCATCCTACGAGCAGTACTTC. Protein sequence: CASSWGPSYEQYF.

In DNA form, the CDR3 reads TGTGCCAGCAGCCGGGGACAGGGGACTAGCGGGGGGCAGTATTTT. Its protein is CASSRGQGTSGGQYF. This chain joins TRBV27 and TRBJ2-3, with TRBD2 matching over 14 bases. V lost 6 bases to trimming and J lost 11 bases; unmatched junction nucleotides: 10. This CDR3 region has 15 residues. Germline V gives CDR1 MNHEY, CDR2 SMNVEV (reference sequence).

This chain uses TRBV5-1 with TRBJ1-5; no firm D call. Trimming left V 1 base short and J 3 bases short, with 11 bases between. Germline lookup yields CDR1 SGHRS and CDR2 YFSETQ. The CDR3 extends over 15 amino acids. CDR3 amino acids: CASSLRRRNNQPQHF. The DNA of the CDR3 is TGCGCCAGCAGCTTGCGCCGCAGGAACAATCAGCCCCAGCATTTT.

The DNA of the CDR3 is TGCGCCAGCAGCCACCGGCACGGGGCTGAAGCTTTCTTT. Protein: CASSHRHGAEAFF. The genes are TRBV5-1 and TRBJ1-1; D gene ambiguous. V lost 4 bases and J lost 6, with 13 bases in between. The CDR3 is 13 residues long. Germline V gene lookup returns CDR1 SGHRS and CDR2 YFSETQ.

This chain joins TRBV5-1 and TRBJ1-2; tentatively, D is TRBD1 (5 bases). This CDR3 has 15 amino acids. Germline CDR1 is SGHRS and CDR2 is YFSETQ. V was shortened by 4 bases and J by 5 bases, with 18 bases between the two germline ends. This chain's CDR3 is CASSPTSGTVYGYTF. The CDR3 coding sequence is TGCGCCAGCAGCCCGACCTCCGGGACGGTATATGGCTACACCTTC. The full variable domain, with the rest looked up from reference TRBV5-1 and TRBJ1-2, is KAGVTQTPRYLIKTRGQQVTLSCSPISGHRSVSWYQQTPGQGLQFLFEYFSETQRNKGNFPGRFSGRQFSNSRSEMNVSTLELGDSALYLCASSPTSGTVYGYTFGSGTRLTVV.

The chain recombines TRBV2 with TRBJ2-3; D is undetermined. The germline V gene encodes CDR1 SNHLY and CDR2 FYNNEI. V was shortened by 6 bases and J by 4 bases, with 11 bases between the two germline ends. This CDR3 has 13 residues. The CDR3 sequence: CASRAKISDTQYF. Written as DNA, the CDR3 is TGTGCCAGCAGGGCTAAAATATCAGATACGCAGTATTTT.

V usage is TRBV29-1 and J usage is TRBJ2-2; 7 bases line up with TRBD1. The CDR3 has 13 amino acids. With V trimmed by 7 bases and J by 0 bases, 2 bases remained unmatched. The V gene's germline CDR1 is SQVTM and CDR2 ANQGSEA. CDR3 in DNA: TGCAGCGGGGGGACAGCGAACACCGGGGAGCTGTTTTTT. As protein: CSGGTANTGELFF.

This clone showed up just once. V usage is TRBV6-6 and J usage is TRBJ1-2; D is undetermined. Trimming stripped 2 bases from V and 2 bases from J, with 6 bases between. The CDR3 is made up of 13 amino acids. CDR1 and CDR2 (germline): MNHNY, SVGAGI (reference sequence). Written as DNA, the CDR3 is TGTGCCAGCAGTTACGAAGGGAACTATGGCTACACCTTC. Translated, it gives CASSYEGNYGYTF.

This chain uses TRBV6-1 with TRBJ2-3; 11 bases are shared with TRBD2. The CDR3 covers 14 residues. V shed 4 bases, J shed 4 bases, and the junction held 1 base outside the gene matches. Germline-derived CDR1 and CDR2 are MNHNS and SASEGT. CDR3 bases: TGTGCCAGCAGTGTAGCGGGAGGGGCAGATACGCAGTATTTT. It encodes CASSVAGGADTQYF.

The chain recombines TRBV6-5 with TRBJ1-3; no firm D call. V lost 7 bases and J lost 0, with 10 bases in between. The CDR3 has 14 amino acids. Germline loops: CDR1 MNHEY, CDR2 SVGAGI. CDR3 coding DNA: TGTGCCAGCATCGATAGGACCTCTGGAAACACCATATATTTT. It specifies CASIDRTSGNTIYF.

This clone was found a few times. The chain joins TRBV28 to TRBJ1-5; D gene uncertain. V was cut by 1 base and J by 1 base, with 11 bases left in between. CDR3 size: 16 residues. CDR1 is MDHEN and CDR2 is SYDVKM in the germline V gene. The chain's CDR3 is CASSLSGSGSNQPQHF. The CDR3 coding sequence is TGTGCCAGCAGTTTATCGGGTAGTGGGAGCAATCAGCCCCAGCATTTT. The whole variable domain, filled in from reference TRBV28 and TRBJ1-5, reads DVKVTQSSRYLVKRTGEKVFLECVQDMDHENMFWYRQDPGLGLRLIYFSYDVKMKEKGDIPEGYSVSREKKERFSLILESASTNQTSMYLCASSLSGSGSNQPQHFGDGTRLSIL.

The J gene is TRBJ2-7, the V gene TRBV5-1; D uncertain. CDR1 SGHRS and CDR2 YFSETQ come from the germline V gene. V shed 3 bases and J shed 2 bases, with 9 bases lying between them. CDR3 size: 13 residues. The CDR3 region is CASSYGTPYEQYF. The CDR3 DNA is TGCGCCAGCAGCTATGGCACCCCCTACGAGCAGTACTTC.

This clone appeared a few times. The rearrangement uses TRBV5-4 and TRBJ1-2; D gene uncertain. This CDR3 spans 16 amino acids. From germline, CDR1 is SGHNT and CDR2 YYREEE (reference sequence). The V gene lost 3 bases and the J gene lost 2 bases, with 17 bases spanning the gap. The CDR3 bases are TGTGCCAGCAGCTCGGAACTCAATGCCCCCAACTATGGCTACACCTTC. Encoded protein: CASSSELNAPNYGYTF.

This rearrangement joins TRBV19 to TRBJ1-2, with D unresolved. V lost 3 bases, J lost 0 bases, and 8 bases lay in between. Germline V gene sequence: CDR1 LNHDA, CDR2 SQIVND (reference sequence). The CDR3 runs to 14 residues. CDR3 sequence reads: CASSIAGTNYGYTF. The CDR3 DNA follows: TGTGCCAGTAGTATCGCCGGGACTAACTATGGCTACACCTTC.